This T cell receptor beta chain was obtained from a study of radiotherapy plus CTLA-4 blockade in lung cancer. Study information: Objective response rate was about 18%; disease control rate, about 28%.

With respect to this clone: Its cognate antigen is unknown.

Study observations and caveats: Early shifts in blood T cell clones, with interferon-beta, reportedly predicted response best. Tumor-origin TCR clones grew in blood after radiotherapy plus ipilimumab.

Germline CDR1 and CDR2: MDHEN and SYDVKM. Trimming shortened V by 6 bases and J by 7 bases, and 31 bases separated the two germline ends. The CDR3 spans 18 residues. Sequenced by immunoSEQ multiplex PCR; TCRdb stores in-frame clones only, minus some. The sample records tens of thousands of clones, roughly 87% being singletons. The genes are TRBV28 and TRBJ2-7, with a possible D match to TRBD2 (6 bases). This clonotype was obtained from a human donor with non-small cell lung cancer that progressed on radiotherapy plus ipilimumab. This specimen consisted of peripheral blood, obtained from a patient treated with radiotherapy plus ipilimumab. The chain's CDR3 is CASRKPRTSGGSADEQYV. The CDR3 DNA is TGTGCCAGCAGGAAACCTCGGACGTCTGGAGGGTCTGCTGATGAGCAGTACGTC.